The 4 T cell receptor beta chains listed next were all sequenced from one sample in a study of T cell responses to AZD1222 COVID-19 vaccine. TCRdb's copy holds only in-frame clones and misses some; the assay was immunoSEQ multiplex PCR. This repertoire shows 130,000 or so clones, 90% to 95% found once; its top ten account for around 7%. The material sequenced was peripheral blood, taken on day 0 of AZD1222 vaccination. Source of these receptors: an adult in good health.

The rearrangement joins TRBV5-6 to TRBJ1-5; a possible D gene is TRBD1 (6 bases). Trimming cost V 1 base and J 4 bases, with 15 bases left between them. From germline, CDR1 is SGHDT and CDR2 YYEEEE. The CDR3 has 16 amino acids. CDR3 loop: CASSLFGDRWNQPQHF. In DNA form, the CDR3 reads TGTGCCAGCAGCTTGTTTGGTGACAGGTGGAATCAGCCCCAGCATTTT. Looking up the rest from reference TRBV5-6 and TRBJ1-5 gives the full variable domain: DAGVTQSPTHLIKTRGQQVTLRCSPKSGHDTVSWYQQALGQGPQFIFQYYEEEERQRGNFPDRFSGHQFPNYSSELNVNALLLGDSALYLCASSLFGDRWNQPQHFGDGTRLSIL.

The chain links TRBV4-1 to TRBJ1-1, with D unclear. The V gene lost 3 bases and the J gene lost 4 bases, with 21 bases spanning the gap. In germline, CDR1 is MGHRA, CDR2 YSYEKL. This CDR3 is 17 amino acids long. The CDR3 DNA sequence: TGCGCCAGCAGCCAGTACGTTGGTGTCAGTACACCCACTGAAGCTTTCTTT. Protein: CASSQYVGVSTPTEAFF.

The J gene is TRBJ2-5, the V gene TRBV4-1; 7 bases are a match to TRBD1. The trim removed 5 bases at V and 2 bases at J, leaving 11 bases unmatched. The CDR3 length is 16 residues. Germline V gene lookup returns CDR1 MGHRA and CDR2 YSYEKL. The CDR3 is CASSLTGDARQETQYF. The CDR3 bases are TGCGCCAGCAGCTTAACAGGGGATGCAAGGCAAGAGACCCAGTACTTC.

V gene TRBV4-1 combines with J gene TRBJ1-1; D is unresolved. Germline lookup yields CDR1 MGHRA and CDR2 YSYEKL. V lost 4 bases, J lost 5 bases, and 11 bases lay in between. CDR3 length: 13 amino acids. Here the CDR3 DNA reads TGCGCCAGCAGCCTCCTAGGGATTACTGAAGCTTTCTTT. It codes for CASSLLGITEAFF.